This TCR beta chain was captured in a study of T cell responses to AZD1222 COVID-19 vaccine. A word on this clone: Its antigen is still unknown.

Germline values: CDR1 SGDLS, CDR2 YYNGEE. This CDR3 is 17 amino acids long. The germline V and J ends were trimmed by 4 bases and 0 bases, with 14 bases remaining between them. Using immunoSEQ multiplex PCR, the repertoire was profiled, and TCRdb retains in-frame clones only, with some absent. The sample contains some 150,000 clones, around 88% of which appear only once. The study, taken as a whole, reports: In a largely white British group with more females than males, clonal diversity was possibly underestimated. Spike-specific TCR breadth and depth grew following two AZD1222 doses. Scientists sampled the repertoires only once the peak T cell response had passed.

The chain links TRBV9 to TRBJ2-6; D unresolved. This receptor was obtained from an adult in good health. Sequencing was performed on peripheral blood, taken on day 0 of AZD1222 vaccination. The CDR3 loop reads CASSRSLLSSGANVLTF. CDR3 sequence (DNA): TGTGCCAGCAGCCGGTCACTGCTAAGCTCTGGGGCCAACGTCCTGACTTTC.